These 22 T cell receptor beta chains were all obtained from the same sample, sequenced in a study of T cell changes during pregnancy in multiple sclerosis. Sequencing was performed with immunoSEQ multiplex PCR; in TCRdb, only in-frame clones are kept and a portion is missing. The table has about 21,000 clones, 91% seen once. The sequences come from CD4+ T cells from peripheral blood mononuclear cells, collected in the third trimester of pregnancy. The source is a female donor with multiple sclerosis, enrolled in a pregnancy study.

The chain has TRBV9 and TRBJ2-3; 11 nucleotides line up with TRBD2. This CDR3 is 19 amino acids long. The junction had 14 bases not matched to a gene; V was cut back by 2 bases and J by 3 bases. CDR1 SGDLS and CDR2 YYNGEE come from the germline V gene. CDR3 coding DNA: TGTGCCAGCAGCGTTACGTTTAGCGGGGGGGCGGTGGGAACAGATACGCAGTATTTT. Translation gives CASSVTFSGGAVGTDTQYF.

The DNA for the CDR3 is TGTGCCTCGACGGGACAGGGACTTTATTCACCCCTCCACTTT. Translated, it gives CASTGQGLYSPLHF. The chain has TRBV30 and TRBJ1-6, with 9 bases that match TRBD1. The CDR3 runs to 14 residues. Per germline, CDR1 GTSNPN and CDR2 SVGIG (reference sequence). Trimming removed 7 bases from V and 8 bases from J; junction bases left unmatched: 9.

This chain joins TRBV19 and TRBJ2-5; 12 bases match TRBD2. CDR3 size: 18 residues. J lost 5 bases, V lost 5 bases, and 15 bases had no gene match. CDR1 and CDR2 from the germline V gene are LNHDA and SQIVND (reference sequence). The CDR3: CASSEGASGGAGGETQYF. The CDR3 coding sequence is TGTGCCAGTAGTGAGGGGGCTAGCGGGGGGGCTGGCGGGGAGACCCAGTACTTC.

The gene calls are TRBV7-8 and TRBJ2-7, with D maybe TRBD1 (5 bases). Germline lookup yields CDR1 SGHVS and CDR2 FQNEAQ. The ends were cut back, 0 bases at V and 2 bases at J, with 17 bases in the middle. The CDR3 covers 17 residues. The CDR3 loop reads CASSLARASDSTYEQYF. The CDR3 DNA reads as TGTGCCAGCAGCTTAGCCCGAGCCAGCGACAGCACCTACGAGCAGTACTTC.

J is TRBJ1-1 and V is TRBV15; a possible D gene is TRBD1 (6 bases). Germline lookup yields CDR1 LNHNV and CDR2 YYDKDF (reference sequence). The CDR3 is 17 residues long. V lost 0 bases and J 9 bases, leaving 23 bases between the germline ends. The CDR3 loop reads CATSRDNFLDRERKAFF. CDR3 nucleotide sequence: TGTGCCACCAGCAGAGATAACTTTTTGGACAGAGAGCGGAAAGCTTTCTTT.

The chain employs TRBV5-1 and TRBJ2-7, with no clear D. The CDR3 runs 13 residues. V gave up 4 bases and J gave up 3 bases, with 11 bases separating them. The germline V gene has CDR1 SGHRS and CDR2 YFSETQ. CDR3 coding DNA: TGCGCCAGCAGCACGGCAGGCAGCTACGAGCAGTACTTC. The encoded protein is CASSTAGSYEQYF.

The rearrangement joins TRBV29-1 to TRBJ2-5; TRBD2 agrees at 8 bases. The CDR3 totals 12 residues. J lost 5 bases, V lost 6 bases, and 5 bases had no gene match. Germline loops: CDR1 SQVTM, CDR2 ANQGSEA. The CDR3 is CSVLSGEETQYF. Written as DNA, the CDR3 is TGCAGCGTCCTTAGCGGGGAGGAGACCCAGTACTTC.

In its sample, this clone was seen once. The gene calls are TRBV5-1 and TRBJ1-4, with 10 bases aligning to TRBD1. The germline CDR1 and CDR2 sequences are SGHRS and YFSETQ. This CDR3 has 15 amino acids. V lost 0 bases to trimming and J lost 7 bases; unmatched junction nucleotides: 3. The CDR3: CASSLGQGAVEKLFF. CDR3 coding DNA: TGCGCCAGCAGCTTGGGACAGGGGGCGGTTGAAAAACTGTTTTTT.

The chain joins TRBV7-2 to TRBJ1-5; D gene uncertain. V lost 1 base and J lost 5, with 12 bases in between. CDR3 length: 15 amino acids. Germline V lookup: CDR1 SGHTA, CDR2 FQGNSA. The CDR3 nucleotides read TGTGCCAGCAGCTTAGGTTGGCAGTCCCATCAGCCCCAGCATTTT. Amino acid sequence: CASSLGWQSHQPQHF. Supplemented by reference TRBV7-2 and TRBJ1-5, the full variable domain reads GAGVSQSPSNKVTEKGKDVELRCDPISGHTALYWYRQSLGQGLEFLIYFQGNSAPDKSGLPSDRFSAERTGGSVSTLTIQRTQQEDSAVYLCASSLGWQSHQPQHFGDGTRLSIL.

The chain is built from TRBV9 and TRBJ2-3, with 7 positions matching TRBD1. The CDR3 runs to 20 residues. Germline lookup yields CDR1 SGDLS and CDR2 YYNGEE. V lost 1 base to trimming and J lost 0 bases; unmatched junction nucleotides: 17. In DNA form, the CDR3 reads TGTGCCAGCAGCGTACCAGTGTCGCAGGGGGTGATAAGAAGCACAGATACGCAGTATTTT. Its protein product is CASSVPVSQGVIRSTDTQYF.

In DNA, the CDR3 is TGCGCCAGCAGCCAAGTGGTGACGCAGGGAGGCTATGGCTACACCTTC. Its protein product is CASSQVVTQGGYGYTF. The V gene is TRBV4-3, the J gene TRBJ1-2; D might be TRBD1 (5 bases). The V gene's germline CDR1 is LGHNA and CDR2 YSLEER. Trimming cost V 1 base and J 4 bases, with 16 bases left between them. This CDR3 is built from 16 residues.

This clone was recorded a few times. V usage is TRBV27 and J usage is TRBJ2-3; maybe TRBD1 (5 bases). Germline CDR1 and CDR2: MNHEY and SMNVEV (reference sequence). This CDR3 spans 16 amino acids. V was shortened by 7 bases and J by 0 bases, with 17 bases between the two germline ends. CDR3 residues: CASNYRFGSSTDTQYF. The CDR3 DNA reads as TGTGCCAGCAATTACAGGTTCGGGTCTAGCACAGATACGCAGTATTTT.

The rearrangement links TRBV5-1 to TRBJ1-1; TRBD1 agrees at 9 bases. This CDR3 region has 16 residues. Trimming removed 1 base from V and 1 base from J; junction bases left unmatched: 5. CDR1 and CDR2 from the germline V gene are SGHRS and YFSETQ. The CDR3 bases are TGCGCCAGCAGCTTGCCCTACAGGGGGCCGAACACTGAAGCTTTCTTT. Its translation is CASSLPYRGPNTEAFF.

The V and J genes are TRBV6-1 and TRBJ2-1, with 9 bases fitting TRBD2. V gave up 1 base and J gave up 6 bases; unmatched junction bases: 4. Germline values: CDR1 MNHNS, CDR2 SASEGT. The CDR3 loop spans 15 amino acids. The CDR3 DNA sequence: TGTGCCAGCAGTGAAGATGCGGGGGGGTTCAATGAGCAGTTCTTC. Encoded protein: CASSEDAGGFNEQFF.

This clone was detected a few times. The chain recombines TRBV9 with TRBJ1-2; 8 nucleotides agree with TRBD1. J lost 5 bases, V lost 4 bases, and 7 bases had no gene match. Germline CDR1 and CDR2: SGDLS and YYNGEE. This CDR3 is 14 amino acids long. The CDR3 DNA sequence: TGTGCCAGCAGCCCTACAGGGGGGGTATATGGCTACACCTTC. It translates to CASSPTGGVYGYTF.

The rearrangement uses TRBV11-2 and TRBJ2-5, with unresolved D. CDR1 and CDR2 from the germline V gene are SGHAT and FQNNGV. The CDR3 is made up of 11 amino acids. V lost 1 base to trimming and J lost 7 bases, with 4 bases between them. CDR3: CASSLGGTQYF. In DNA, the CDR3 is TGTGCCAGCAGCTTAGGAGGGACCCAGTACTTC.

This sequence joins TRBV10-2 and TRBJ1-1; D perhaps matches TRBD1 (6 bases). V dropped 7 bases and J dropped 0 bases, with 21 bases sitting between them. CDR3 length: 17 residues. Germline lookup yields CDR1 WSHSY and CDR2 SAAADI. Here the CDR3 reads CASTQLRGTEMNTEAFF. The CDR3 coding sequence is TGCGCCAGCACCCAATTAAGGGGGACGGAAATGAACACTGAAGCTTTCTTT.

This clone was observed a single time. The chain's CDR3 is CASNGGANEQFF. Written as DNA, the CDR3 is TGTGCCAGCAACGGGGGGGCCAATGAGCAGTTCTTC. V gene TRBV2 combines with J gene TRBJ2-1, with TRBD2 identical over 8 bases. The CDR3 is made up of 12 amino acids. Germline CDR1 reads SNHLY; CDR2 reads FYNNEI. The ends lost 7 bases at V and 6 bases at J; junction bases unmatched: 2.

The rearrangement uses TRBV7-2 and TRBJ1-1, with 7 bases identical to TRBD1. From germline, CDR1 is SGHTA and CDR2 FQGNSA. V lost 3 bases to trimming and J lost 11 bases; unmatched junction nucleotides: 12. The CDR3 is 14 amino acids. CDR3 residues: CASSFALGGGRAFF. The CDR3, as DNA: TGTGCCAGCAGCTTCGCCCTAGGGGGCGGTCGGGCTTTCTTT.

CDR3 bases: TGCGCCAGCAGCTTGGTAGCGGGGGCCTACAATGAGCAGTTCTTC. Amino acid sequence: CASSLVAGAYNEQFF. The chain employs TRBV5-1 and TRBJ2-1; 9 positions match TRBD2. J was trimmed by 2 bases and V by 0 bases; bases with no gene match: 0. CDR1 is SGHRS and CDR2 is YFSETQ in the germline V gene. The length of the CDR3 is 15 residues.

The chain recombines TRBV21-1 with TRBJ1-6; TRBD1, the table's D call, lacks a check against the DNA. TRBV21-1 is listed as a pseudogene. The CDR3 loop spans 20 amino acids. CDR3 DNA sequence: TGTGCCAGCAGCAAGACACGGACAAGCCCGGAAAGCTCCTATAATTCACCCCTCCACTTT. Its translation: CASSKTRTSPESSYNSPLHF.

The rearrangement uses TRBV2 and TRBJ1-1; D unresolved. Germline V gene sequence: CDR1 SNHLY, CDR2 FYNNEI. V lost 4 bases to trimming and J lost 1 base, with 7 bases between them. This CDR3 is 13 amino acids long. CDR3 loop: CASSGHPNTEAFF. CDR3 sequence (DNA): TGTGCCAGCAGTGGACACCCGAACACTGAAGCTTTCTTT.